Shown below are 11 T cell receptor beta chains from a single sample sequenced in a study of vaccination and CD4 T cells after COVID-19. The antigens for these receptors are not known. An Oncomine TCR Beta short-read assay was used to sequence the DNA from cultured CD4+ T cells. TCRdb ran MiXCR on the PCR reads and lists one entry per CDR3 protein. The data show a few thousand distinct CDR3 sequences, roughly 46% seen once. Treatment meaning: roughly 10-day PBMC culture with coronavirus spike peptide pools or control peptides (ViraFEST assay). Those CD4+ T cells from the unexposed donor predate the COVID-19 pandemic (2011-2018). The specimen was CD4+ T cells from blood, cultured in vitro. The receptors shown here come from a human donor in good health.

The V gene is TRBV7-8, the J gene TRBJ1-5; a possible D gene is TRBD1 (6 bases). The CDR3 covers 13 residues. V lost 1 base and J 7 bases, leaving 8 bases between the germline ends. Germline V CDR1 and CDR2: SGHVS, FQNEAQ. In DNA, the CDR3 is TGTGCCAGCAGCTTAGGGACAGCGCAGCCCCAGCATTTT. It is translated as CASSLGTAQPQHF.

The gene calls are TRBV9 and TRBJ2-3; D is undetermined. V was trimmed by 0 bases and J by 1 base, leaving 9 bases between them. Germline CDR1 is SGDLS and CDR2 is YYNGEE. This CDR3 contains 15 residues. This CDR3 reads CASSVVGVGTDTQYF. The CDR3, as DNA: TGTGCCAGCAGCGTAGTTGGGGTAGGCACAGATACGCAGTATTTT.

The chain joins TRBV9 to TRBJ1-2, with 7 bases lining up with TRBD1. After removal of 3 bases from V and 4 bases from J, the junction contained 3 bases not matched to a gene. The germline gives CDR1 SGDLS, CDR2 YYNGEE. CDR3 length: 13 residues. The CDR3 is CASSEGQLYGYTF. The CDR3 DNA follows: TGTGCCAGCAGCGAGGGACAGCTCTATGGCTACACCTTC.

The chain couples TRBV5-4 to TRBJ2-3; a possible D gene is TRBD1 (6 bases). The CDR3 consists of 17 residues. Germline V gives CDR1 SGHNT, CDR2 YYREEE (reference sequence). The V end lost 4 bases, the J end lost 0 bases, and 18 bases lay between the germline ends. CDR3 sequence reads: CASSPRSGDPSTDTQYF. The CDR3 nucleotides are TGTGCCAGCAGCCCCCGATCAGGGGATCCTAGCACAGATACGCAGTATTTT.

Relative to its sample, this clonotype is large. The chain links TRBV27 to TRBJ1-2, with D perhaps matching TRBD1 (5 bases). Germline V CDR1 and CDR2: MNHEY, SMNVEV (reference sequence). V gave up 3 bases and J gave up 4 bases, with 15 bases separating them. This CDR3 contains 15 residues. The CDR3 loop reads CASSLGPAYSYGYTF. The CDR3 coding sequence is TGTGCCAGCAGTTTGGGACCGGCCTACAGCTATGGCTACACCTTC.

This rearrangement joins TRBV6-1 to TRBJ1-5; D ambiguous. This CDR3 is built from 12 residues. Germline loops: CDR1 MNHNS, CDR2 SASEGT. Trimming pared 5 bases from V and 15 bases from J, leaving 17 bases between. CDR3 sequence: CASSLLSAAVHF. The CDR3 DNA sequence: TGTGCCAGCAGTCTTCTCTCAGCCGCCGTGCATTTT.

This clonotype showed up just a few times. Written as DNA, the CDR3 is TGTGCCACCAGTGATTTCGGCGGGACCAGCGCCTACAATGAGCAGTTCTTC. Amino acid sequence: CATSDFGGTSAYNEQFF. The chain uses TRBV24-1 and TRBJ2-1, with D possibly matching TRBD2 (6 bases). The CDR3 length is 17 residues. Germline assignment: CDR1 KGHDR and CDR2 SFDVKD. V lost 1 base and J lost 2, with 14 bases in between.

The chain employs TRBV7-9 and TRBJ2-5; 15 nucleotides agree with TRBD2. The trim removed 3 bases at V and 3 bases at J, leaving 5 bases unmatched. Germline V CDR1 and CDR2: SEHNR, FQNEAQ (reference sequence). CDR3 length equals 17 residues. CDR3 nucleotides: TGTGCCAGCAGCTTGAGGACTAGCGGGAGGGGGAAAGAGACCCAGTACTTC. Protein sequence: CASSLRTSGRGKETQYF.

The J gene is TRBJ1-1, the V gene TRBV10-3; TRBD1 agrees at 8 bases. There are 13 residues in the CDR3. Germline V CDR1 and CDR2: ENHRY, SYGVKD. V dropped 6 bases and J dropped 3; count of bases not matched to a gene: 3. CDR3 region: CAISVTGDTEAFF. The DNA of the CDR3 is TGTGCCATCAGCGTGACAGGGGACACTGAAGCTTTCTTT.

Remarks on this clonotype: Possible read error: a much larger clone is one base away. The chain uses TRBV7-6 and TRBJ2-3; 7 positions agree with TRBD1. Judging by the DNA end, TRBJ1-5 fits better; the J call may be wrong. CDR3 size: 17 residues. Germline V gene lookup returns CDR1 SGHVS and CDR2 FNYEAQ. The CDR3 protein is CASSPVGTSGGTDTQHF. CDR3 DNA: TGTGCCAGCAGCCCAGTCGGGACTAGCGGGGGGACAGATACGCAGCATTTT.

Of note for this clonotype: The junction does not match germline at one end; this may be a read error. The chain carries TRBV20-1 and TRBJ1-3; TRBD1 might be the D (5 bases). The CDR3 contains 16 residues. Germline CDR1 is DFQATT and CDR2 is SNEGSKA (reference sequence). As DNA, the CDR3 is TGCAGTGCTAGAGTCGCAGGGAGGCGCTCTAGAAACACCATATATTTT. Protein product: CSARVAGRRSRNTIYF.